A selection of T cell receptor beta chains follows, all from one sample in a study of T cells in localized non-small cell lung cancer. Here immunoSEQ multiplex PCR was the method, and the copy in TCRdb shows in-frame clones only, minus some. This sample has some 66,000 clones, with around four fifths found just once. The input for sequencing was peripheral blood, taken before any cancer treatment. The receptor source for this set is an older female donor with stage I lung adenocarcinoma. Both conserved end residues are part of each CDR3. The D gene is left open where the match is weak. Clone size, where shown, is once, few, many, or a class for clones that have expanded.

D gene	J gene	CDR3 length	V gene	clone size	CDR3 DNA	CDR3 protein
NA	TRBJ1-1	15	TRBV5-5	NA	TGTGCCAGCAGCTCGTCCGGGACACCCTACACTGAAGCTTTCTTT	CASSSSGTPYTEAFF
NA	TRBJ1-3	16	TRBV7-2	once	TGTGCCAGCAGCTTAGAGGGGGTGGGACCTGGAAACACCATATATTTT	CASSLEGVGPGNTIYF
NA	TRBJ2-1	14	TRBV5-4	NA	TGTGCCAGCATGGCGGGGAGCTCCTACAATGAGCAGTTCTTC	CASMAGSSYNEQFF
NA	TRBJ1-3	11	TRBV20-1	NA	TGCAGTGCCACACTTGTAAACACCATATATTTT	CSATLVNTIYF
TRBD2	TRBJ2-1	14	TRBV11-2	few	TGTGCCAGCGTCGGGACTAGCGTATACAATGAGCAGTTCTTC	CASVGTSVYNEQFF
NA	TRBJ1-2	13	TRBV27	once	TGTGCCAGCAGTTTGAGACCGAACTATGGCTACACCTTC	CASSLRPNYGYTF
NA	TRBJ1-2	15	TRBV21-1	NA	TGTGCCAGCAGCAAAGCTAGGACAGGGTTCTATGGCTACACCTTC	CASSKARTGFYGYTF
NA	TRBJ1-3	12	TRBV29-1	NA	TGCAGCGTTGTCAGGGGAGGAAACACCATATATTTT	CSVVRGGNTIYF
TRBD2	TRBJ2-1	16	TRBV7-9	NA	TGTGCCAGCAGCCGAGGGACTAGCGGCTCACGGTGGGAGCAGTTCTTC	CASSRGTSGSRWEQFF
NA	TRBJ1-4	14	TRBV23-1	NA	TGCGCCAGCAATCAAATGGGGGTGGGTGAAAAACTGTTTTTT	CASNQMGVGEKLFF
NA	TRBJ1-5	16	TRBV9	NA	TGTGCCAGCAGCGTAGATGGAAGGCGGTCCGGGCAGCCCCAGCATTTT	CASSVDGRRSGQPQHF
NA	TRBJ2-2	14	TRBV7-3	few	TGTGCCAGCAGCCCGGGACTTACGACCGGGGAGCTGTTTTTT	CASSPGLTTGELFF
NA	TRBJ1-3	13	TRBV10-3	once	TGTGCCATCAGTGAGCGAATAGACCACGCCATATATTTT	CAISERIDHAIYF
NA	TRBJ2-7	11	TRBV18	NA	TGTGCCAGCTCAGCAAACTACGAGCAGTACTTC	CASSANYEQYF
NA	TRBJ2-5	15	TRBV7-3	NA	TGTGCCAGCAGCTTAGCTGGGGGGCTGGAAGAGACCCAGTACTTC	CASSLAGGLEETQYF
NA	TRBJ2-7	11	TRBV27	NA	TGTGCCAGCTCTACTGAGTACGAGCAGTACTTC	CASSTEYEQYF
TRBD2	TRBJ2-1	16	TRBV19	NA	TGTGCCAGTAGTATGTTAGCGGGGCCCTCCTACAATGAGCAGTTCTTC	CASSMLAGPSYNEQFF
NA	TRBJ1-1	15	TRBV5-4	NA	TGTGCCAGCAGCTTGTCCCGGAGCGGGAACACTGAAGCTTTCTTT	CASSLSRSGNTEAFF
NA	TRBJ1-1	16	TRBV10-3	NA	TGTGCCATCAGTGATATAGGGAGGGGGAAGAACACTGAAGCTTTCTTT	CAISDIGRGKNTEAFF
NA	TRBJ2-3	17	TRBV9	NA	TGTGCCAGCAGCGTAGAGAGACTAGACGACCGCACAGATACGCAGTATTTT	CASSVERLDDRTDTQYF
NA	TRBJ1-5	12	TRBV2	NA	TGTGCCAGCAAGGGGAGCAATCAGCCCCAGCATTTT	CASKGSNQPQHF
TRBD2	TRBJ2-3	16	TRBV27	NA	TGTGCCAGCAGTTCGGGACTAGCTCGCAGGACAGATACGCAGTATTTT	CASSSGLARRTDTQYF
NA	TRBJ1-6	17	TRBV9	NA	TGTGCCAGCAGCGTAGGACAGAAGGGGAGGAATAATTCACCCCTCCACTTT	CASSVGQKGRNNSPLHF
NA	TRBJ1-2	10	TRBV19	NA	TGTGCCACTAGGGAGAATGGCTACACCTTC	CATRENGYTF
TRBD1	TRBJ1-6	18	TRBV4-1	NA	TGCGCCAGCAGCCAAGATAAGGGGGACAGCTCCTATAATTCACCCCTCCACTTT	CASSQDKGDSSYNSPLHF
TRBD2	TRBJ2-5	15	TRBV9	NA	TGTGCCAGCAGCTCAGGAATAGCGGGAGGTGAGACCCAGTACTTC	CASSSGIAGGETQYF
NA	TRBJ2-2	18	TRBV7-3	NA	TGTGCCAGCAGCTTAAATCGGGGTTCCCCCGCGAACACCGGGGAGCTGTTTTTT	CASSLNRGSPANTGELFF
NA	TRBJ1-5	15	TRBV18	NA	TGTGCCAGCTCACCGGGAAAGGGCGGAGATCAGCCCCAGCATTTT	CASSPGKGGDQPQHF
NA	TRBJ2-1	11	TRBV6-5	NA	TGTGCCAGCAGTAAGTGGAGTGAGCAGTTCTTC	CASSKWSEQFF
NA	TRBJ2-4	13	TRBV2	NA	TGTGCCAGCAGTGAACGAGCAGTTAACATTCAGTACTTC	CASSERAVNIQYF
NA	TRBJ2-5	14	TRBV18	few	TGTGCCAGCTTTGCCGGGACATCTAAAGAGACCCAGTACTTC	CASFAGTSKETQYF
NA	TRBJ1-5	14	TRBV7-9	NA	TGTGCCAGCAGCTTAGACGTCCCGGAGGTTGCCCAGCATTTT	CASSLDVPEVAQHF